This T cell receptor (beta chain) was observed in a study of tumor and adjacent non-tumor tissue in lung cancer. Broader study findings: Compared with tumor, normal lung showed significantly lower TCR diversity.

No cell sorting was done before RNA was extracted from the tissue. Turning to this clonotype: The antigen is undetermined.

A modified ARM-PCR protocol with three rounds of nested PCR amplified TCRbeta. One entry per CDR3 protein results from TCRdb running MiXCR on the multiplex PCR reads. This sample has about 76,000 distinct CDR3 sequences, with around 70% found just once. Germline V gene lookup returns CDR1 SQVTM and CDR2 ANQGSEA. The CDR3 runs to 13 residues. J is TRBJ2-1 and V is TRBV29-1; D tentatively reads TRBD1 or TRBD2 (5 bases each). The sequencing sample was made of lung tumor tissue. The sequence was obtained from a woman in her 70s with non-small cell lung cancer. The CDR3 is CRDSGSSYNEQFF. The CDR3 DNA follows: TGCAGAGACTCAGGGAGCTCCTACAATGAGCAGTTCTTC.